This is a list of T cell receptor beta chains from one sample in a study of T-cell reconstitution after alpha-beta-depleted transplantation in children. Each CDR3 protein is one row after TCRdb ran MiXCR on the PCR reads. Of about 600,000 distinct CDR3 sequences listed, around 13% are singletons. The source material was PBMCs, mostly from graft donor cells, sampled 360 days after TCRalphabeta/CD19-depleted stem cell transplant. These receptors were taken from a male patient aged 5 to 17 who had a stem cell transplant for acute myeloid leukemia, so the T cells may come from the graft donor. Each CDR3 is given with its conserved first and last residue. A D gene is named only where the DNA matches it firmly. For some rows the clone size is stated as once, few or many, or as a class when expanded; others skip it.

j_gene	abundance	v_gene	d_gene	CDR3aa	CDR3nt
TRBJ2-7	-	TRBV11-2	-	CASQIRESEQYF	TGTGCCAGCCAAATCAGGGAAAGCGAGCAGTACTTC
TRBJ2-7	-	TRBV19	-	CASSTGTYAYEQYF	TGTGCCAGTAGCACCGGGACTTATGCCTACGAGCAGTACTTC
TRBJ1-5	few	TRBV7-8	TRBD1	CASSSWGQGYNQPQHF	TGTGCCAGCAGCTCCTGGGGACAGGGGTACAATCAGCCCCAGCATTTT
TRBJ2-7	many	TRBV28	-	CASSLWGGKGSEQYF	TGTGCCAGCAGTTTATGGGGCGGAAAGGGCTCCGAGCAGTACTTC
TRBJ2-7	-	TRBV15	-	CATSRGSGTGGFYEQYF	TGTGCCACCAGCAGAGGGTCGGGGACTGGAGGCTTCTACGAGCAGTACTTC
TRBJ1-6	few	TRBV3-1	-	CASSPRETGHSPLHF	TGTGCCAGCAGCCCAAGGGAGACAGGACATTCACCCCTCCACTTT
TRBJ2-5	few	TRBV6-2/TRBV6-3	TRBD1	CASSFGQGGFETQYF	TGTGCCAGCAGTTTCGGACAGGGGGGATTTGAGACCCAGTACTTC
TRBJ2-7	few	TRBV29-1	-	CSVDRSSGEQYF	TGCAGCGTTGACCGGTCTTCGGGGGAGCAGTACTTC
TRBJ2-3	-	TRBV20-1	-	CSAGGKQLSTDTQYF	TGCAGTGCTGGAGGCAAACAGCTATCCACAGATACGCAGTATTTT
TRBJ2-3	many	TRBV7-2	-	CASSLAWTEGTDTQYF	TGTGCCAGCAGCTTAGCATGGACCGAGGGGACAGATACGCAGTATTTT
TRBJ1-6	few	TRBV4-3	TRBD1	CASSQDGTGYNSPLHF	TGCGCCAGCAGCCAAGATGGGACAGGTTATAATTCACCCCTCCACTTT
TRBJ2-7	few	TRBV6-2/TRBV6-3	-	CATNQGWEEQYF	TGTGCCACCAATCAGGGCTGGGAGGAGCAGTACTTC
TRBJ1-5	few	TRBV4-3	TRBD1	CASSQVWDRALNQPQHF	TGCGCCAGCAGCCAGGTGTGGGACAGGGCCCTAAATCAGCCCCAGCATTTT
TRBJ2-3	few	TRBV27	TRBD1	CASSVNRGTSTDTQYF	TGTGCCAGCAGTGTCAACAGGGGGACTAGCACAGATACGCAGTATTTT
TRBJ2-5	-	TRBV15	TRBD1	CATSRRQGLVVETQYF	TGTGCCACCAGCAGGCGACAGGGGTTGGTTGTAGAGACCCAGTACTTC
TRBJ2-7	many	TRBV20-1	-	CSARYRGGGYEQYF	TGCAGTGCGCGTTACAGGGGGGGAGGCTACGAGCAGTACTTC
TRBJ2-7	-	TRBV20-1	TRBD2	CSATIAGLRNEQYF	TGCAGTGCTACAATAGCGGGCCTTAGGAACGAGCAGTACTTC
TRBJ1-2	-	TRBV7-2	TRBD1	CASSFRQGGYTF	TGTGCCAGCAGCTTCCGACAGGGAGGCTACACCTTC
TRBJ2-3	many	TRBV12-3/TRBV12-4	-	CASSLVGAHTQYF	TGTGCCAGCAGTTTGGTCGGGGCCCATACGCAGTATTTT
TRBJ2-7	many	TRBV28	TRBD2	CASSSVAGDYEQYF	TGTGCCAGCAGTTCCGTAGCGGGAGACTACGAGCAGTACTTC
TRBJ2-2	-	TRBV12-3/TRBV12-4	-	CASSYHPVAVDTGELFF	TGTGCCAGCAGTTACCATCCTGTAGCGGTGGACACCGGGGAGCTGTTTTTT
TRBJ2-3	few	TRBV2	-	CANHGGSWADTQYF	TGTGCCAACCATGGGGGAAGCTGGGCAGATACGCAGTATTTT
TRBJ2-7	-	TRBV2	-	CATLAPGTYEQYF	TGTGCCACCCTGGCGCCCGGTACCTACGAGCAGTACTTC
TRBJ2-5	-	TRBV28	-	CASSFGLAIEETQYF	TGTGCCAGCAGTTTTGGGCTAGCGATCGAAGAGACCCAGTACTTC
TRBJ2-2	-	TRBV9	-	CASSVGGQGGELFF	TGTGCCAGCAGCGTAGGGGGGCAGGGCGGGGAGCTGTTTTTT
TRBJ2-7	many	TRBV29-1	-	CSVVAESSYEQYF	TGCAGCGTTGTAGCGGAGAGCTCCTACGAGCAGTACTTC
TRBJ2-7	few	TRBV27	TRBD2	CASSLSGTSGRRYEQYF	TGTGCCAGCAGTTTGTCCGGGACTAGCGGGAGAAGGTACGAGCAGTACTTC
TRBJ2-7	many	TRBV6-5	-	CASSYSGVGLYEQYF	TGTGCCAGCAGTTACTCGGGCGTGGGGTTATACGAGCAGTACTTC
TRBJ2-7	-	TRBV12-3/TRBV12-4	-	CASSFPGFDEQYF	TGTGCCAGCAGTTTTCCCGGCTTCGACGAGCAGTACTTC
TRBJ2-7	many	TRBV20-1	-	CSAREAFYHSYEQYF	TGCAGTGCTAGAGAGGCATTTTACCACTCCTACGAGCAGTACTTC
TRBJ2-7	-	TRBV13	-	CASSWLAANEQYF	TGTGCCAGCAGCTGGCTCGCCGCGAACGAGCAGTACTTC
TRBJ2-2	many	TRBV20-1	-	CSAPGFGELFF	TGCAGTGCCCCAGGGTTCGGGGAGCTGTTTTTT
TRBJ1-1	many	TRBV12-3/TRBV12-4	-	CASSFRTGHLNTEAFF	TGTGCCAGCAGTTTTCGAACAGGACATTTGAACACTGAAGCTTTCTTT
TRBJ2-3	-	TRBV7-3	-	CASSLAGATPPTDTQYF	TGTGCCAGCAGCTTGGCTGGTGCGACTCCTCCCACAGATACGCAGTATTTT
TRBJ2-1	few	TRBV5-6	-	CASLPRGRNEQFF	TGTGCCAGCCTCCCCCGGGGGCGAAATGAGCAGTTCTTC
TRBJ2-2	-	TRBV5-1	-	CASSLMEEGVTGELFF	TGCGCCAGCAGCTTGATGGAAGAGGGCGTAACTGGGGAGCTGTTTTTT
TRBJ1-1	many	TRBV12-3/TRBV12-4	TRBD1	CASRSGTGWHTEAFF	TGTGCCAGCAGGTCCGGGACAGGGTGGCACACTGAAGCTTTCTTT
TRBJ2-2	many	TRBV5-1	TRBD2	CASSLDGVAGENTGELFF	TGCGCCAGCAGCTTGGACGGTGTAGCGGGAGAGAACACCGGGGAGCTGTTTTTT
TRBJ2-5	many	TRBV12-3/TRBV12-4	TRBD2	CASSPSGLAKETQYF	TGTGCCAGCAGTCCCTCGGGACTAGCGAAAGAGACCCAGTACTTC
TRBJ2-2	-	TRBV19	TRBD2	CASSITLRLAGEPGELFF	TGTGCCAGTAGTATCACCTTGAGACTAGCGGGAGAACCCGGGGAGCTGTTTTTT
TRBJ1-5	few	TRBV10-3	TRBD1	CAISQGGQGPQHF	TGTGCCATCAGTCAGGGGGGACAGGGGCCCCAGCATTTT
TRBJ2-1	few	TRBV12-5	TRBD2	CASGESGRGYNEQFF	TGTGCTAGTGGAGAGAGCGGGAGAGGCTACAATGAGCAGTTCTTC
TRBJ2-3	-	TRBV12-3/TRBV12-4	-	CASSLIRADTQYF	TGTGCCAGCAGTTTAATCCGGGCAGATACGCAGTATTTT
TRBJ2-1	many	TRBV6-1	-	CASTETRSYNEQFF	TGTGCCAGCACCGAGACTAGGTCCTACAATGAGCAGTTCTTC
TRBJ2-1	many	TRBV4-3	-	CASSQEAEGLRRNEQFF	TGCGCCAGCAGCCAAGAAGCGGAGGGATTAAGAAGGAATGAGCAGTTCTTC
TRBJ2-3	few	TRBV4-3	-	CASSQDSGLGYTQYF	TGCGCCAGCAGCCAAGATAGTGGGCTAGGGTATACGCAGTATTTT
TRBJ1-4	-	TRBV7-9	TRBD1	CASSLGQAIATNEKLFF	TGTGCCAGCAGCCTGGGACAGGCAATCGCAACTAATGAAAAACTGTTTTTT
TRBJ2-1	many	TRBV5-1	TRBD2	CASSLLAGWNNEQFF	TGCGCCAGCAGCTTACTAGCGGGATGGAACAATGAGCAGTTCTTC
TRBJ2-1	few	TRBV12-3/TRBV12-4	-	CASSLGLDEQFF	TGTGCCAGCAGTTTAGGGTTGGATGAGCAGTTCTTC